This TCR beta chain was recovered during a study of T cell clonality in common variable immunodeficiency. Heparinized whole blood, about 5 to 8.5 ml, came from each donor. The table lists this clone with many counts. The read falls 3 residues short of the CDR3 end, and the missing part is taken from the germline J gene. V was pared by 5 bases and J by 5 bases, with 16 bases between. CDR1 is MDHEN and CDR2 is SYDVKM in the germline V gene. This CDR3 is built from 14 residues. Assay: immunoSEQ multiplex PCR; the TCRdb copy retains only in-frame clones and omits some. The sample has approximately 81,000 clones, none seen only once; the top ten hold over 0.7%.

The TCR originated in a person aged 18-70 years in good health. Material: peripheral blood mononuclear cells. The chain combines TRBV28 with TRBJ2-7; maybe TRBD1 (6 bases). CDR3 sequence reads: CASSPLWAGDEQYF. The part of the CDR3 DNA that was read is TGTGCCAGCAGTCCCTTGTGGGCAGGGGACGAG.